This T cell receptor (beta chain) stems from a study of T cells in women clearing cervical HPV infection. In the study overall: Case blood was drawn when the lesion was first found; control blood after infection became undetectable.

Only in-frame clones appear in the TCRdb table, and some are missing; sequencing was by immunoSEQ multiplex PCR. The sample's table shows approximately 15,000 clones. Sequencing input: blood buffy coat. This receptor was identified in a woman between 18 and 70 years old with a cervical HPV16 infection that either progressed to CIN3+ or cleared (not recorded which).

This chain's CDR3 is CSAPQAKHINSPLHF. The covered CDR3 bases are TGCAGTGCTCCGCAGGCCAAACACATTAATTCACCC. The rearrangement uses TRBV20-1 and TRBJ1-6; D remains unclear. The CDR3 goes on 3 residues after the read ends, and that part is filled in from the germline J gene. V lost 5 bases and J lost 6, with 17 bases in between. The CDR3 covers 15 residues. Germline loops: CDR1 DFQATT, CDR2 SNEGSKA (reference sequence).